This T cell receptor beta chain was sequenced in a study of human T cells and chemical hapten exposure. The wider study: Recorded diagnoses among the mostly female patients were alopecia areata, totalis or universalis. The study, taken as a whole, reports: No alteration of TCRs above 1 in 1000 frequency was seen with DPC sensitization.

This clonotype was counted at least ten times. Its antigen is still unknown. As for time point: patch test 2, 6 weeks after DPC sensitization. Treatment of the sample: therapeutic diphenylcyclopropenone sensitization with weekly scalp DPC. Patients had alopecia, were aged 18 to 70, and were not pregnant. In the original analysis: TCRs per sample had a median of 95,638 and ranged from roughly 20,000 to 690,600. TCRdb re-called the RACE reads with MiXCR, one entry per CDR3 protein. Clone size and V and J calls follow TCRdb, not the original study. The table records about 40,000 distinct CDR3 sequences, approximately 3.5% of them present only once. The CDR3 is 15 residues long. Trimming cost V 0 bases and J 2 bases, with 9 bases left between them. Germline V gives CDR1 SGHRS, CDR2 YFSETQ.

The genes are TRBV5-1 and TRBJ2-1; D perhaps matches TRBD2 (6 bases). This material consisted of whole blood, taken in connection with sensitization to the hapten diphenylcyclopropenone (DPC). This sequence was found in a man in his forties with alopecia areata. Some clones in this sample may be carry-over from other donors' samples. CDR3 coding DNA: TGCGCCAGCAGCTTGGCGGGGGATCCCTACAATGAGCAGTTCTTC. Protein product: CASSLAGDPYNEQFF.